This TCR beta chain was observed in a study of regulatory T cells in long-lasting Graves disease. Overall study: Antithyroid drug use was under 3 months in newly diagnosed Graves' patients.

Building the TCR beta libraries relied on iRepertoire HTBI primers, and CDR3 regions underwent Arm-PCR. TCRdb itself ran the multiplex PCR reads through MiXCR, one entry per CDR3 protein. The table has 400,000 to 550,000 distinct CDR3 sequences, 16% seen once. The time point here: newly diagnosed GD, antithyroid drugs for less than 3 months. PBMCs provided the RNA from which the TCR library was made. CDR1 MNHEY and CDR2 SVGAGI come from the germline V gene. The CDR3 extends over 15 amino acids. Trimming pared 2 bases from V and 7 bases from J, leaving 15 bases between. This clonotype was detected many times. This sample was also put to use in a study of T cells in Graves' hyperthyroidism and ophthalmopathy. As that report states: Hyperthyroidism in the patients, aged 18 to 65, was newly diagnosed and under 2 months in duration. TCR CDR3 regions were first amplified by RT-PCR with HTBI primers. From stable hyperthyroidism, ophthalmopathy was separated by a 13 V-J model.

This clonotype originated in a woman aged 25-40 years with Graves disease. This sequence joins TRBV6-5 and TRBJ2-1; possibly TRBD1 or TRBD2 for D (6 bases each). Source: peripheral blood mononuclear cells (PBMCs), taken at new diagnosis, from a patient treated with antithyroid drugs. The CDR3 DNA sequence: TGTGCCAGCAGTTACCTAGGGGGGAGCGAGAATGAGCAGTTCTTC. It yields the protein CASSYLGGSENEQFF.